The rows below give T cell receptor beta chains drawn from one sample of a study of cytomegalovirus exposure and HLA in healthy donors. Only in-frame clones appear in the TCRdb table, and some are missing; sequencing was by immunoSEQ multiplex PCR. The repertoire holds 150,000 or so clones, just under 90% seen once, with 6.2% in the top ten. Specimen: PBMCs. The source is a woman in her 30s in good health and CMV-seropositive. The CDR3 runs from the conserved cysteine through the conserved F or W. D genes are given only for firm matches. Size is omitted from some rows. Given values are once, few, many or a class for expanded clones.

CDR3: CASSLGQMNTEAFF
DNA: TGTGCCAGCAGCTTAGGACAGATGAACACTGAAGCTTTCTTT
D: NA
size: NA
V: TRBV11-2
J: TRBJ1-1

CDR3: CASSYSNARGEQYF
DNA: TGTGCCAGCAGTTACTCGAATGCCAGGGGCGAGCAGTACTTC
D: NA
size: NA
V: TRBV6-6
J: TRBJ2-7

CDR3: CASSPTGGNEQFF
DNA: TGTGCCAGCAGTCCCACAGGGGGCAATGAGCAGTTCTTC
D: TRBD1
size: NA
V: TRBV27
J: TRBJ2-1

CDR3: CASSVLAGGYNEQFF
DNA: TGTGCCAGCAGTGTATTAGCGGGAGGATACAATGAGCAGTTCTTC
D: TRBD2
size: NA
V: TRBV2
J: TRBJ2-1

CDR3: CASSERVLVVETQYF
DNA: TGTGCCAGCAGTGAACGGGTGTTAGTCGTGGAGACCCAGTACTTC
D: NA
size: NA
V: TRBV2
J: TRBJ2-5

CDR3: CASSEVAGDRLRGYEQYF
DNA: TGTGCCAGCAGTGAAGTCGCGGGGGACCGACTAAGGGGCTACGAGCAGTACTTC
D: TRBD2
size: NA
V: TRBV2
J: TRBJ2-7

CDR3: CATSPTTGADTQYF
DNA: TGTGCCACCAGCCCAACTACAGGGGCAGATACGCAGTATTTT
D: TRBD1
size: NA
V: TRBV15
J: TRBJ2-3

CDR3: CASSYSWQRRNEQYF
DNA: TGTGCCAGCAGTTACTCGTGGCAGCGTAGGAACGAGCAGTACTTC
D: NA
size: NA
V: TRBV6-7
J: TRBJ2-7

CDR3: CASSPSRGSRGTDTQYF
DNA: TGTGCCAGCAGCCCATCGAGAGGTAGCAGGGGCACAGATACGCAGTATTTT
D: NA
size: NA
V: TRBV7-6
J: TRBJ2-3

CDR3: CASSLSGKRYGYTF
DNA: TGTGCCAGCAGCCTCTCGGGGAAACGCTATGGCTACACCTTC
D: NA
size: NA
V: TRBV6-6
J: TRBJ1-2

CDR3: CASSYLGDYEQYF
DNA: TGTGCCAGCAGTTACTTGGGCGACTACGAGCAGTACTTC
D: NA
size: NA
V: TRBV6-6
J: TRBJ2-7

CDR3: CASSESAPRGYNEQFF
DNA: TGTGCCAGCAGTGAATCGGCTCCCCGGGGCTACAATGAGCAGTTCTTC
D: NA
size: once
V: TRBV6-1
J: TRBJ2-1

CDR3: CASSLEAGLNQPQHF
DNA: TGTGCCAGCAGTTTGGAGGCAGGCCTTAATCAGCCCCAGCATTTT
D: NA
size: NA
V: TRBV28
J: TRBJ1-5

CDR3: CARNALTTRGTDTQYF
DNA: TGTGCCAGAAACGCCCTAACGACGAGGGGCACAGATACGCAGTATTTT
D: NA
size: NA
V: TRBV2
J: TRBJ2-3

CDR3: CASSQDRGRSYGYTF
DNA: TGCGCCAGCAGCCAAGATCGAGGCCGGAGCTATGGCTACACCTTC
D: NA
size: NA
V: TRBV4-1
J: TRBJ1-2

CDR3: CSANNEQYF
DNA: TGCAGTGCTAATAACGAGCAGTACTTC
D: NA
size: NA
V: TRBV20-1
J: TRBJ2-7

CDR3: CASSAVGAGNSPLHF
DNA: TGTGCCAGCAGCGCGGTTGGGGCTGGGAATTCACCCCTCCACTTT
D: NA
size: once
V: TRBV9
J: TRBJ1-6

CDR3: CASSRLAGVPDTQYF
DNA: TGTGCCAGCAGCCGACTAGCGGGGGTCCCAGATACGCAGTATTTT
D: TRBD2
size: once
V: TRBV28
J: TRBJ2-3

CDR3: CASSRGQQETQYF
DNA: TGTGCCAGCAGTCGAGGACAGCAAGAGACCCAGTACTTC
D: NA
size: NA
V: TRBV2
J: TRBJ2-5

CDR3: CSVGRTANTEAFF
DNA: TGCAGCGTTGGGCGGACAGCGAACACTGAAGCTTTCTTT
D: NA
size: NA
V: TRBV29-1
J: TRBJ1-1

CDR3: CASSDSGGRALNQPQHF
DNA: TGTGCCAGCAGTGACTCAGGGGGACGGGCACTCAATCAGCCCCAGCATTTT
D: NA
size: few
V: TRBV6-4
J: TRBJ1-5

CDR3: CASSLSSRTGNGYTF
DNA: TGTGCCAGCAGCTTGTCTAGCCGGACAGGGAATGGCTACACCTTC
D: TRBD1
size: NA
V: TRBV5-4
J: TRBJ1-2

CDR3: CASSARANYGYTF
DNA: TGTGCCAGCAGTGCCAGGGCGAACTATGGCTACACCTTC
D: NA
size: NA
V: TRBV2
J: TRBJ1-2